This T cell receptor beta chain was recorded in a study of T cells in Graves' hyperthyroidism and ophthalmopathy. About the study: Upon initial diagnosis and before any treatment, peripheral blood was collected. Study conclusions and caveats: Within blood appeared most thyroid clonotypes that had expanded above 0.001.

This clonotype was seen repeatedly, ten times or more. Antigen: not known. Germline assignment: CDR1 MDHEN and CDR2 SYDVKM. The CDR3 has 14 amino acids. J gave up 8 bases and V 1 base, and 3 bases lay outside the gene matches. Diagnosis of hyperthyroidism was new in patients aged 18 to 65, and its duration was under 2 months. Uncontrolled infection, other autoimmune disease, pregnancy or lactation excluded patients. Amplification targeted TCR beta CDR3 regions from RNA transcripts. The primer set for the first-round RT-PCR of the TCR CDR3 was HTBI. TCRdb analysed the multiplex PCR reads with MiXCR anew, one entry per CDR3 protein. This sample has some 760,000 distinct CDR3 sequences, with 14% found just once.

The TCR sequence derives from a woman between 18 and 30 years old with Graves' hyperthyroidism. Specimen: blood. This chain links TRBV28 with TRBJ1-4; 8 nucleotides align to TRBD1. CDR3 nucleotide sequence: TGTGCCAGCAGTTTATTTGGGACAGGAGAAAAACTGTTTTTT. It specifies CASSLFGTGEKLFF.